This T cell receptor beta chain stems from a study of T cells in localized non-small cell lung cancer. Libraries were prepared by immunoSEQ multiplex PCR; TCRdb keeps only in-frame clonotypes and omits some of them. The data show over 2,500 clones, around 27% seen once. The study, taken as a whole, reports: Appearing in adjacent lung were a median roughly 60 of the top 100 tumor clones.

The table lists this clone with a few counts. Its antigen is unidentified. The sample consisted of normal lung tissue next to the tumor, taken before any cancer treatment. This clonotype was obtained from a female donor of 60 years or more with stage I squamous cell lung carcinoma.

CDR3 loop: CASSPTTTSGNTIYF. DNA of the CDR3: TGTGCCAGCAGCCCCACGACGACCTCTGGAAACACCATATATTTT. J is TRBJ1-3 and V is TRBV11-3, with D unclear. The CDR3 is 15 residues long. Trimming cost V 5 bases and J 0 bases, with 11 bases left between them. Germline loops: CDR1 SGHNT, CDR2 YENEEA. Full variable domain (outside the CDR3, taken from reference TRBV11-3 and TRBJ1-3): EAGVVQSPRYKIIEKKQPVAFWCNPISGHNTLYWYLQNLGQGPELLIRYENEEAVDDSQLPKDRFSAERLKGVDSTLKIQPAELGDSAVYLCASSPTTTSGNTIYFGEGSWLTVV.